The clone carrying this T cell receptor (beta chain) appeared a few times. The data were taken from a study of shared clonotypes between healthy human individuals. The data were produced by immunoSEQ multiplex PCR, yet TCRdb's version contains in-frame clones alone and is incomplete. Here the sample spans some 100,000 clones, roughly 70% being singletons. The origin of this receptor is a woman in her 30s in good health. Sample: memory CD8+ T cells sorted from blood. Indicated subset: CD45RO+ cells pooled with CCR7-negative TemRA cells.

CDR3 sequence reads: CASSLGWGSIYEQYF. The CDR3 DNA reads TGTGCCAGCAGCTTAGGGTGGGGCAGCATTTACGAGCAGTACTTC. The chain is built from TRBV7-2 and TRBJ2-7; maybe TRBD1 (5 bases). Deletions cut 1 base from V and 4 bases from J, with 14 bases between. Germline V lookup: CDR1 SGHTA, CDR2 FQGNSA. The CDR3 is 15 residues long.